These T cell receptor beta chains were read from a single sample in a study of T cells in Graves' hyperthyroidism and ophthalmopathy. TCRdb re-called the multiplex PCR reads with MiXCR, one entry per CDR3 protein. The sample includes 450,000 to 650,000 distinct CDR3 sequences, around 21% of them seen just once. Material: blood. These receptors were obtained from a man younger than 35 with Graves' hyperthyroidism. Both conserved end residues are part of each CDR3. A D gene is named only where the DNA matches it firmly. Clone size is stated in some rows and not others, as once, few, many or a class when expanded.

length	J	D	size	V	DNA	CDR3
14	TRBJ2-7	NA	NA	TRBV11-2	TGTGCCAGCAGCTTAGATGTTGGCTCCTACGAGCAGTACTTC	CASSLDVGSYEQYF
13	TRBJ1-1	NA	NA	TRBV14	TGTGCCAGCAGCGTACGGGGGTTGGCTGAAGCTTTCTTT	CASSVRGLAEAFF
13	TRBJ2-4	NA	many	TRBV6-1	TGTGCCAGCAGGAGCAGGGATGGTGACATTCAGTACTTC	CASRSRDGDIQYF
16	TRBJ2-3	NA	NA	TRBV6-4	TGTGCCAGCAGTGACTCAAGGGACGGTAGCACAGATACGCAGTATTTT	CASSDSRDGSTDTQYF
14	TRBJ2-1	NA	NA	TRBV9	TGTGCCAGCAGCGTGGCCTCAGGAATCAATGAGCAGTTCTTC	CASSVASGINEQFF
15	TRBJ1-2	TRBD1	many	TRBV6-1	TGTGCCAGCAGTGAACCCCCGACAGGGGACTATGGCTACACCTTC	CASSEPPTGDYGYTF
15	TRBJ1-1	NA	NA	TRBV5-1	TGCGCCAGCAGCTGGGAGGGGCAAGTGAACACTGAAGCTTTCTTT	CASSWEGQVNTEAFF
12	TRBJ1-3	NA	many	TRBV20-1	TGCAGTGCTGGAGGGGTTGGAAACACCATATATTTT	CSAGGVGNTIYF
14	TRBJ2-7	TRBD1	many	TRBV6-1	TGTGCCAGCAGTGCCACAGGGGGCGGCTACGAGCAGTACTTC	CASSATGGGYEQYF
16	TRBJ1-5	NA	NA	TRBV20-1	TGCAGTGCTAGCCCATGGAGGCGGGACATTAATCAGCCCCAGCATTTT	CSASPWRRDINQPQHF
13	TRBJ2-5	TRBD1	many	TRBV2	TGTGCCAGCAGCCCACAGGGGGAAGAGACCCAGTACTTC	CASSPQGEETQYF
14	TRBJ2-7	NA	once	TRBV27	TGTGCCAGCAGTAACTCGGACCAATTATACGAGCAGTACTTC	CASSNSDQLYEQYF
15	TRBJ2-7	NA	NA	TRBV28	TGTGCCAGCAGCCGCTACCGGGACAAGGAGCTCGTGCTGTACTTC	CASSRYRDKELVLYF
18	TRBJ2-7	TRBD1	NA	TRBV20-1	TGCAGTGCTAGAGAGCCGGGGACAGGGGCGTCTCTGGGCTACGAGCAGTACTTC	CSAREPGTGASLGYEQYF
13	TRBJ1-5	NA	NA	TRBV19	TGTGCCAGTAGTTCACAGGTTCAGCAGCCCCAGCATTTT	CASSSQVQQPQHF
12	TRBJ2-7	NA	many	TRBV7-9	TGTGCCAGCAGCATCGATCAGGGTGAGCAGTACTTC	CASSIDQGEQYF
12	TRBJ1-1	TRBD1	NA	TRBV30	TGTGCCTGGACAGGGGGATACACTGAAGCTTTCTTT	CAWTGGYTEAFF
14	TRBJ1-2	NA	many	TRBV13	TGTGCCAGCAGTGCCTCCGGGGAGACGAGGGGCTACACCTTC	CASSASGETRGYTF
13	TRBJ2-7	NA	NA	TRBV6-2/TRBV6-3	TGTGCCAGCAGTCGTCTCAGCTCCTACGAGCAGTACTTC	CASSRLSSYEQYF
12	TRBJ1-1	NA	many	TRBV2	TGTGCCAGCACCGAAGGGCCAGCTGAAGCTTTCTTT	CASTEGPAEAFF
13	TRBJ2-7	NA	NA	TRBV3-1	TGTGCCAGCAGCCAGAGACACTCCTACGAGCAGTACTTC	CASSQRHSYEQYF
14	TRBJ2-7	NA	many	TRBV19	TGTGCCAGTGCCCTGGGAGGGGGCTTCGACGAGCAGTACTTC	CASALGGGFDEQYF
17	TRBJ1-3	NA	many	TRBV7-2	TGTGCCAGCAGCTTAGCCGGAAGATCCCGCTCTGGAAACACCATATATTTT	CASSLAGRSRSGNTIYF
15	TRBJ1-1	NA	few	TRBV18	TGTGCCAGCTCACCACCCAGTAAGGTCTACACTGAAGCTTTCTTT	CASSPPSKVYTEAFF
17	TRBJ1-2	NA	many	TRBV6-5	TGTGCCAGCAGTTACCCTGTGAATTCCGTGACTAACTATGGCTACACCTTC	CASSYPVNSVTNYGYTF
13	TRBJ1-2	NA	NA	TRBV10-3	TGTGCCATCAGTGAGTCCGAACAAGAGGGCTACACCTTC	CAISESEQEGYTF
14	TRBJ2-7	TRBD1	many	TRBV28	TGTGCCAGCTTCCGGACAGGGGGCTTTAACGAGCAGTACTTC	CASFRTGGFNEQYF
17	TRBJ1-1	NA	once	TRBV28	TGTGCCAGCAGTTTATCCTATTTGACTAGCTGGGACACTGAAGCTTTCTTT	CASSLSYLTSWDTEAFF
16	TRBJ2-6	TRBD1	few	TRBV6-1	TGTGCCAGCAGTAGCCGACAGGGAGCTGGGGCCAACGTCCTGACTTTC	CASSSRQGAGANVLTF
16	TRBJ2-7	TRBD2	few	TRBV6-1	TGTGCCAGCAGTAGCGCCGGGACTAGCGCCGTCTACGAGCAGTACTTC	CASSSAGTSAVYEQYF
15	TRBJ1-2	TRBD1	many	TRBV19	TGTGCCAGGCCTGACAGGGGCCTTGAAAACTATGGCTACACCTTC	CARPDRGLENYGYTF
16	TRBJ2-5	NA	many	TRBV14	TGTGCCAGCAGCCAAGAGGACGGTGTTTCGTCGGGGACCCAGTACTTC	CASSQEDGVSSGTQYF
14	TRBJ2-5	NA	NA	TRBV30	TGTGCCTGGAGTATTGGACAGCCCCAAGAGACCCAGTACTTC	CAWSIGQPQETQYF
12	TRBJ2-7	TRBD1	many	TRBV20-1	TGCAGTGCTGCACAGGGGGTGGGGGAGCAGTACTTC	CSAAQGVGEQYF
14	TRBJ2-2	TRBD1	NA	TRBV6-1	TGTGCCAGCACTCAGACAGGGCCCACCGGGGAGCTGTTTTTT	CASTQTGPTGELFF
17	TRBJ1-5	NA	many	TRBV10-3	TGTGCCATCAGTGAGTCGGATAGAGGGAGAATGAATCAGCCCCAGCATTTT	CAISESDRGRMNQPQHF
15	TRBJ2-2	TRBD2	NA	TRBV27	TGTGCCAGCACCCTACTAGCGGGGGGAACCGGGGAGCTGTTTTTT	CASTLLAGGTGELFF
17	TRBJ2-5	TRBD2	many	TRBV6-2/TRBV6-3	TGTGCCAGCAGTCCCGGAGGTAGCGGGGGGGCCGGTCAGACCCAGTACTTC	CASSPGGSGGAGQTQYF